A single sample gave rise to the 16 T cell receptor beta chains below, sequenced in a study of tumor-infiltrating lymphocytes in primary liver carcinoma. Starting from approximately 470 ng of total RNA, TCR beta cDNA was produced with a primer in the constant region. Each TCR beta library was derived from three nested multiplex PCR rounds that employed slightly modified ARM-PCR. A C-beta reverse primer was combined with TRBV1-TRBV30 forward primers in the first two PCR rounds, and each round had roughly 11 cycles. TCRdb recomputed calls from the multiplex PCR reads with MiXCR, one row per CDR3 protein. In the table there are approximately 210,000 distinct CDR3 sequences, around three fifths of which are singletons. Blood RNA was derived from unsorted whole blood, and germline DNA was extracted too. Sequenced sample: peripheral blood. Every receptor here comes from a woman in her sixties with primary liver carcinoma and hepatitis B virus infection.

This chain links TRBV29-1 with TRBJ2-3; 8 positions match TRBD2. CDR1 is SQVTM and CDR2 is ANQGSEA in the germline V gene. The CDR3 spans 15 residues. The V and J ends lost 4 bases and 4 bases, in that order; junction bases with no gene match: 10. For the CDR3, the DNA is TGCAGCGTTGTGGGGACTAGTTCCGGCCCAGATACGCAGTATTTT. Protein product: CSVVGTSSGPDTQYF.

A word on this clonotype: Given the absence of the conserved phenylalanine or tryptophan at the CDR3 end, a read error is likely. Written as DNA, the CDR3 is TGTGCCAGCAGCTTAGTTACAGGGAGACAAAACATTCAGTACCTC. It specifies CASSLVTGRQNIQYL. This chain joins TRBV7-9 and TRBJ2-4; weak D call: TRBD1 (6 bases). The V gene's germline CDR1 is SEHNR and CDR2 FQNEAQ (reference sequence). The CDR3 totals 15 residues. Trimming shortened V by 1 base and J by 5 bases, and 12 bases separated the two germline ends.

This clonotype has a count of ten or more. The chain carries TRBV10-3 and TRBJ2-3; a weak D match, TRBD1 (6 bases). This CDR3 region has 15 residues. The V end lost 6 bases, the J end lost 1 base, and 14 bases lay between the germline ends. Germline CDR1 ENHRY, CDR2 SYGVKD. This CDR3 is CAIRGARDRTDTQYF. Written as DNA, the CDR3 is TGTGCCATCAGGGGGGCCCGCGACCGCACAGATACGCAGTATTTT.

About this clonotype itself: The junction departs from the called germline gene at one end, perhaps through a read error. The chain couples TRBV7-8 to TRBJ2-1; D remains unclear. The V gene's germline CDR1 is SGHVS and CDR2 FQNEAQ. The CDR3 runs to 15 residues. This chain's CDR3 is CASSSPTLVYNERFF. CDR3 nucleotides: TGTGCCAGCAGCTCGCCGACACTCGTTTACAATGAGCGGTTCTTC.

About this clonotype: Mismatch with germline at one junction end may stem from a read error. The rearrangement joins TRBV6-5 to TRBJ1-5; D is uncertain. The CDR3 contains 13 residues. Germline V lookup: CDR1 MNHEY, CDR2 SVGAGI. CDR3 sequence: CASCPRENQTQHF. The DNA for the CDR3 is TGTGCCAGCTGCCCCCGGGAGAATCAGACCCAGCATTTT.

This chain connects TRBV5-1 to TRBJ2-4; D is unresolved. The germline V and J ends were trimmed by 2 bases and 7 bases, with 13 bases remaining between them. Per the germline V gene, CDR1 is SGHRS and CDR2 is YFSETQ. This CDR3 comprises 14 residues. CDR3 coding DNA: TGCGCCAGCAGCTTCACCGAGGCTCAGAACATTCAGTACTTC. It is translated as CASSFTEAQNIQYF.

This clonotype was picked up one time. One junction end disagrees with the germline gene, perhaps due to a read error. This chain links TRBV11-2 with TRBJ2-6, with 8 bases fitting TRBD2. The CDR3 runs 15 residues. The germline CDR1 and CDR2 sequences are SGHAT and FQNNGV. CDR3 residues: CASSREIGGANVLIF. CDR3 DNA sequence: TGTGCCAGCAGCAGGGAAATCGGGGGGGCCAACGTCCTGATTTTC.

As regards this clonotype: A much larger clone lies a single base off, so this may be a read error. V gene TRBV5-6 combines with J gene TRBJ1-3; D not certain. This CDR3 region has 14 residues. V was cut by 2 bases and J by 2 bases, with 8 bases left in between. Germline V gives CDR1 SGHDT, CDR2 YYEEEE. The CDR3 sequence: CASSFDGAGNTIYF. CDR3 nucleotide sequence: TGTGCCAGCAGCTTCGACGGGGCTGGAAACACCATATATTTT.

Regarding this clonotype: One end of the junction does not line up with germline, which may come from a read error. This chain connects TRBV11-3 to TRBJ1-6; 8 bases align to TRBD1. Germline CDR1 reads SGHNT; CDR2 reads YENEEA. This CDR3 contains 14 residues. The CDR3 reads CASSAGQGYSALHF. In DNA, the CDR3 is TGTGCCAGCAGTGCTGGACAGGGTTATTCAGCCCTCCACTTT.

This clonotype was picked up one time. The V gene is TRBV11-2, the J gene TRBJ2-7; D gene unclear. With 0 bases removed from V and 0 bases from J, the gap between germline ends came to 6 bases. Germline V gene data show CDR1 as SGHAT and CDR2 as FQNNGV. This CDR3 is built from 14 residues. The DNA of the CDR3 is TGTGCCAGCAGCTTAGAGGGTGTCTCCTACGAGCAGTACTTC. Translating it yields CASSLEGVSYEQYF.

Worth noting for this clonotype: At one boundary the junction diverges from the germline segment, which might be a read error. Here the CDR3 DNA reads TGTGCCAGTAGCCACGGGGGAGTCGGGGGACCTGAAGCTTTCTTT. As protein: CASSHGGVGGPEAFF. This sequence joins TRBV4-2 and TRBJ1-1; D is perhaps TRBD1 (5 bases). This CDR3 region has 15 residues. Germline V lookup: CDR1 LGHNA, CDR2 YNFKEQ.

As regards this clonotype: The junction and the germline gene differ at one end; a read error may be behind it. V gene TRBV6-1 combines with J gene TRBJ2-2; no clear D gene. The V gene's germline CDR1 is MNHNS and CDR2 SASEGT. CDR3 length: 14 residues. This chain's CDR3 is CASISSSYAGELFF. The CDR3 DNA follows: TGTGCTAGCATCTCGTCTAGTTACGCCGGGGAGCTGTTTTTT.

The gene calls are TRBV6-5 and TRBJ2-5, with 7 bases identical to TRBD2. The V gene end was trimmed by 9 bases and the J gene end by 1 base; junction bases not matched to a gene: 5. CDR1 and CDR2 (germline): MNHEY, SVGAGI. The CDR3 is 13 amino acids. The CDR3 DNA sequence: TGTGCCAGTCGGCTAGCGGTCCAAGAGACCCAGTACTTC. It is translated as CASRLAVQETQYF.

With respect to this clonotype: A much larger clone differs by one base, so this may be a read error. The chain is built from TRBV6-5 and TRBJ2-1; D assignment may be TRBD1 or TRBD2 (6 bases each). V was cut by 4 bases and J by 10 bases, with 17 bases left in between. Per the germline V gene, CDR1 is MNHEY and CDR2 is SVGAGI. The CDR3 length is 14 residues. The CDR3 reads CASSSRGGTEEQFF. The CDR3, as DNA: TGTGCCAGCAGTTCCAGAGGGGGGACCGAAGAGCAGTTCTTC.

This clonotype was counted at least ten times. The chain recombines TRBV10-3 with TRBJ2-1, with 10 bases that match TRBD2. Germline V CDR1 and CDR2: ENHRY, SYGVKD. Trimming took 7 bases from V and 5 from J; bases not matched to a gene: 8. CDR3 size: 15 residues. The CDR3 sequence: CAITLKREGDNEQFF. In DNA, the CDR3 is TGTGCCATCACCCTCAAGCGGGAGGGTGACAATGAGCAGTTCTTC.

As for this clonotype: Possible read error: a much larger clone is one base away. The chain combines TRBV28 with TRBJ2-5, with D perhaps matching TRBD2 (5 bases). Looked up from germline, CDR1 is MDHEN and CDR2 is SYDVKM. V dropped 7 bases and J dropped 5 bases, with 17 bases sitting between them. The CDR3 is made up of 14 amino acids. The CDR3 reads CASTNPGEAETQYF. As DNA, the CDR3 is TGTGCCAGCACCAACCCCGGGGAAGCGGAGACCCAGTACTTC.